These 12 T cell receptor beta chains share one sample of origin, sequenced in a study of shared clonotypes between healthy human individuals. The protocol was immunoSEQ multiplex PCR, while the TCRdb copy is restricted to in-frame clones and leaves out a portion. The sample holds about 1.4 million clones, 95% to 97% seen once. The specimen sequenced was naive CD4+ T cells sorted from blood. The subset here: CD45RA+ positively selected. The receptor set was obtained from a man aged 30 to 39 in good health.

This clone appeared a single time. This chain uses TRBV7-3 with TRBJ2-1, with TRBD2 identical over 7 bases. Per germline, CDR1 SGHTA and CDR2 FQGTGA. V dropped 5 bases and J dropped 4; count of bases not matched to a gene: 2. The CDR3 is 13 amino acids. The CDR3 coding sequence is TGTGCCAGCAGCCTTAGCGGGTACAATGAGCAGTTCTTC. Its protein is CASSLSGYNEQFF. Together with reference TRBV7-3 and TRBJ2-1, the CDR3 gives the full variable domain: GAGVSQTPSNKVTEKGKYVELRCDPISGHTALYWYRQSLGQGPEFLIYFQGTGAADDSGLPNDRFFAVRPEGSVSTLKIQRTERGDSAVYLCASSLSGYNEQFFGPGTRLTVL.

This clone was observed a single time. The chain has TRBV6-5 and TRBJ1-1; D possibly corresponds to TRBD1 (5 bases). The CDR3 runs to 14 residues. CDR1 and CDR2 (germline): MNHEY, SVGAGI. The V end lost 1 base, the J end lost 4 bases, and 10 bases lay between the germline ends. The CDR3 protein is CASSYYGTPTEAFF. DNA of the CDR3: TGTGCCAGCAGTTACTACGGGACCCCCACTGAAGCTTTCTTT.

As concerns this clone: Germline and junction disagree at one end, which may indicate a read error. The J gene is TRBJ2-1, the V gene TRBV15; D gene uncertain. Germline V gene sequence: CDR1 LNHNV, CDR2 YYDKDF (reference sequence). The CDR3 sequence is 12 residues long. This CDR3 reads CATSRDGTTSLF. The CDR3 region has the DNA TGTGCCACCAGCAGAGATGGCACTACCAGCCTCTTC.

J is TRBJ2-1 and V is TRBV9; 14 bases agree with TRBD2. Germline assignment: CDR1 SGDLS and CDR2 YYNGEE. V shed 3 bases, J shed 5 bases, and the junction held 13 bases outside the gene matches. This CDR3 is 19 amino acids long. CDR3 in amino acids: CASSALPGTSGSTHNEQFF. The DNA of the CDR3 is TGTGCCAGCAGCGCGCTACCCGGGACTAGCGGGAGCACCCACAATGAGCAGTTCTTC.

The CDR3 spells CASSQDIYGRAGIDTQYF. Written as DNA, the CDR3 is TGCGCCAGCAGCCAAGATATTTACGGGAGGGCCGGGATCGATACGCAGTATTTT. The chain carries TRBV4-3 and TRBJ2-3, with 8 bases that match TRBD2. The V and J ends lost 0 bases and 6 bases, in that order; junction bases with no gene match: 14. CDR3 length: 18 amino acids. Looked up from germline, CDR1 is LGHNA and CDR2 is YSLEER.

The chain couples TRBV5-1 to TRBJ2-2; possibly TRBD2 for D (6 bases). V shed 7 bases and J shed 2 bases, with 18 bases lying between them. Germline V gene lookup returns CDR1 SGHRS and CDR2 YFSETQ. The CDR3 extends over 16 amino acids. For the CDR3, the DNA is TGCGCCAGCCACCCCCGCGGGAAGGGAAACACCGGGGAGCTGTTTTTT. Translation: CASHPRGKGNTGELFF.

The chain uses TRBV18 and TRBJ2-1; TRBD2 aligns across 10 bases. The germline V gene encodes CDR1 KGHSH and CDR2 LQKENI. V gave up 3 bases and J gave up 8 bases; unmatched junction bases: 7. CDR3 size: 15 residues. The CDR3 loop is CASSPLALAGDEQFF. CDR3 DNA sequence: TGTGCCAGCTCACCGTTAGCTCTAGCGGGGGATGAGCAGTTCTTC.

The chain links TRBV10-3 to TRBJ2-1, with TRBD2 matching 8 bases. This CDR3 has 14 amino acids. The germline V gene has CDR1 ENHRY and CDR2 SYGVKD. J lost 7 bases, V lost 8 bases, and 10 bases had no gene match. This CDR3 reads CAIDTSGVGNEQFF. CDR3 in DNA: TGTGCCATCGACACTAGCGGAGTCGGGAATGAGCAGTTCTTC.

This chain uses TRBV2 with TRBJ2-4; 10 nucleotides agree with TRBD1. There are 17 residues in the CDR3. Germline lookup yields CDR1 SNHLY and CDR2 FYNNEI. V gave up 8 bases and J gave up 0 bases; unmatched junction bases: 10. The CDR3 spells CASLGQGVRLAKNIQYF. The CDR3 nucleotides read TGTGCCAGCCTTGGACAGGGGGTTCGGTTAGCCAAAAACATTCAGTACTTC. The full variable domain, with the rest looked up from reference TRBV2 and TRBJ2-4, is EPEVTQTPSHQVTQMGQEVILRCVPISNHLYFYWYRQILGQKVEFLVSFYNNEISEKSEIFDDQFSVERPDGSNFTLKIRSTKLEDSAMYFCASLGQGVRLAKNIQYFGAGTRLSVL.

With regard to this clone: Within the sample, other DNA sequences also encode this same CDR3. The CDR3 DNA reads TGTGCCAGCAGTGCCACAGATACGCAGTATTTT. This codes for CASSATDTQYF. The rearrangement joins TRBV2 to TRBJ2-3; D unresolved. CDR1 SNHLY and CDR2 FYNNEI come from the germline V gene. V was clipped by 4 bases and J by 2 bases, with 1 base between them. This CDR3 spans 11 amino acids. Full variable domain (missing parts from reference TRBV2 and TRBJ2-3): EPEVTQTPSHQVTQMGQEVILRCVPISNHLYFYWYRQILGQKVEFLVSFYNNEISEKSEIFDDQFSVERPDGSNFTLKIRSTKLEDSAMYFCASSATDTQYFGPGTRLTVL.

V and J are TRBV30 and TRBJ2-7; TRBD2 matches 9 bases. The CDR3 loop spans 14 amino acids. Trimming cost V 6 bases and J 3 bases; bases outside gene matches: 9. Germline V lookup: CDR1 GTSNPN, CDR2 SVGIG (reference sequence). The CDR3 DNA is TGTGCCTGCCTCCCTAGCGGGGTTATCTACGAGCAGTACTTC. Translated, it gives CACLPSGVIYEQYF.

This rearrangement joins TRBV28 to TRBJ2-7; D may be TRBD2 (5 bases). Trimming stripped 6 bases from V and 0 bases from J, with 15 bases between. This CDR3 spans 15 amino acids. The germline CDR1 and CDR2 sequences are MDHEN and SYDVKM. The CDR3 nucleotides read TGTGCCAGCAGCTCCGACCCGGGAAGCTCCTACGAGCAGTACTTC. This encodes CASSSDPGSSYEQYF.